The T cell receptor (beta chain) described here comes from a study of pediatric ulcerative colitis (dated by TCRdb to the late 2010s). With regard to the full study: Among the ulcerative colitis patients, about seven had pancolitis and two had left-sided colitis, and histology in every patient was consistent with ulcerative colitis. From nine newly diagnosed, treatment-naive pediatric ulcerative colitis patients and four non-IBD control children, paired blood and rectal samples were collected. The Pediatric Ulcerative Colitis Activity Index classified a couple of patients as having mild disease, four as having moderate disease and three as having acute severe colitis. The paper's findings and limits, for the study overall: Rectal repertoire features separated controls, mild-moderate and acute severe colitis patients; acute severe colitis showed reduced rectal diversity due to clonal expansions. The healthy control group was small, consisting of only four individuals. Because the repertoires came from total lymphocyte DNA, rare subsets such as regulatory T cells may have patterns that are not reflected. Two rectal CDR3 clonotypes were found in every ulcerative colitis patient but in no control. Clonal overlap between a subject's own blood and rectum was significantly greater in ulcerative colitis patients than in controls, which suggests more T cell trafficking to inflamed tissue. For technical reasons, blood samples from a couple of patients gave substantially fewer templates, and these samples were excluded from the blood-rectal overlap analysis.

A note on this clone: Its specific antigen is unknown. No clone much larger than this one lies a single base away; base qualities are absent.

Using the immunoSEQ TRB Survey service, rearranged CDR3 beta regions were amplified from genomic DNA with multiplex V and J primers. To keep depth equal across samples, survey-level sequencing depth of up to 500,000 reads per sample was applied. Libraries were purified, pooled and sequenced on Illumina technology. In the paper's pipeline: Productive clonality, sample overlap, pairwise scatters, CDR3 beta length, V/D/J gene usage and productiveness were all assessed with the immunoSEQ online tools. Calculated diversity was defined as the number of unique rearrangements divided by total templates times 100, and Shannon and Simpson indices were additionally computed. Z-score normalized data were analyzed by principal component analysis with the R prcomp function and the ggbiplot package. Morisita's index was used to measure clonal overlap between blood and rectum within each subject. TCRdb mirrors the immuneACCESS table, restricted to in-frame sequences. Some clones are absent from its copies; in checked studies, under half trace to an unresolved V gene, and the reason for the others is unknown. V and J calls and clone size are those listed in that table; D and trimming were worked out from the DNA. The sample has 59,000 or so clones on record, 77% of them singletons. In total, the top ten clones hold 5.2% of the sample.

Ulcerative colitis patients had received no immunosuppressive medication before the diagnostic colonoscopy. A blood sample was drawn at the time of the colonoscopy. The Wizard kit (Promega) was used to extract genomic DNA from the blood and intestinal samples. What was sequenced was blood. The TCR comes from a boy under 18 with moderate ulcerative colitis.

This receptor carries the CDR3 CVGGRDTEAFF. The nucleotide sequence reads as follows: TGTGTAGGGGGTCGGGACACTGAAGCTTTCTTT. The chain is made from TRBV30 and TRBJ1-1; D gene: possibly TRBD1, on 6 matching bases. The CDR3 holds 11 amino acids from the cysteine to the phenylalanine. The DNA shown is the 33-base CDR3, in frame from base 1. Sequences GTSNPN (CDR1) and SVGIG (CDR2) are obtained from the germline V gene (reference sequence).